This TCR beta chain was identified during a study of post-analysis software for immune sequencing data. Whole-study results and caveats: Comparison of patients with controls showed about 5 TRBV segments more frequent in patients, TRBV5-6, TRBV5-1 and TRBV20-1 among them.

The CDR3 is made up of 15 amino acids. CDR1 SGHKS and CDR2 YYEKEE come from the germline V gene (reference sequence). Unique molecular identifiers were present in the TCR beta cDNA libraries. Each CDR3 protein is one row after TCRdb ran MiXCR on the PCR reads. In the table there are some 500,000 distinct CDR3 sequences, nearly 45% of which are singletons. For this clonotype: Its antigen remains unknown. A junction boundary mismatches the germline segment, possibly from a read error.

This TCR came from a girl under 18 with multiple sclerosis. Sample: blood. The chain uses TRBV5-5 and TRBJ1-2; D is ambiguous. The CDR3 DNA is TGTACCAGCAGCTTGTCGGGATCTAAAAACTATGGCGACACCTTC. It specifies CTSSLSGSKNYGDTF.